The 32 T cell receptor beta chains reported below all come from one sample, sequenced in a study of T cells in localized non-small cell lung cancer. Here immunoSEQ multiplex PCR was the method, and the copy in TCRdb shows in-frame clones only, minus some. The sample includes about 5,900 clones, 20% to 25% of them seen just once. This sample comprised lung tumor tissue, obtained before any cancer treatment. The receptors were gathered from a female donor at least 60 years old with stage I lung adenocarcinoma.

This clone has a count of ten or more. The CDR3 is CASTVGTSGTYEQFF. CDR3 coding DNA: TGTGCCAGCACCGTCGGGACTAGCGGGACCTATGAGCAGTTCTTC. The chain uses TRBV11-3 and TRBJ2-1; 13 bases are a match to TRBD2. Germline lookup yields CDR1 SGHNT and CDR2 YENEEA. J was trimmed by 8 bases and V by 7 bases; bases with no gene match: 8. The CDR3 consists of 15 residues. Supplemented by reference TRBV11-3 and TRBJ2-1, the full variable domain reads EAGVVQSPRYKIIEKKQPVAFWCNPISGHNTLYWYLQNLGQGPELLIRYENEEAVDDSQLPKDRFSAERLKGVDSTLKIQPAELGDSAVYLCASTVGTSGTYEQFFGPGTRLTVL.

This chain's CDR3 is CASSLGATGLMGQYF. The CDR3 DNA follows: TGTGCCAGCTCACTGGGGGCGACAGGATTAATGGGGCAGTACTTC. The chain recombines TRBV18 with TRBJ2-7, with a possible D match to TRBD1 (6 bases). This CDR3 comprises 15 residues. Germline CDR1 is KGHSH and CDR2 is LQKENI. Trimming took off 4 bases at V and 9 bases at J, with 22 bases between the two ends.

There are a few counts of this clone. CDR3 bases: TGTGCCAGCAGTGAGACCGGGACAGGCTACGAGCAGTACTTC. Translation: CASSETGTGYEQYF. This sequence joins TRBV28 and TRBJ2-7; 8 bases align to TRBD1. Germline lookup yields CDR1 MDHEN and CDR2 SYDVKM. Germline trimming cut 5 bases from V and 3 bases from J; bases unmatched to any gene: 6. The CDR3 is 14 amino acids. Based on the CDR3 plus reference TRBV28 and TRBJ2-7, the full variable domain is DVKVTQSSRYLVKRTGEKVFLECVQDMDHENMFWYRQDPGLGLRLIYFSYDVKMKEKGDIPEGYSVSREKKERFSLILESASTNQTSMYLCASSETGTGYEQYFGPGTRLTVT.

The chain has TRBV5-1 and TRBJ2-2; 8 bases agree with TRBD1. Germline lookup yields CDR1 SGHRS and CDR2 YFSETQ. V lost 4 bases to trimming and J lost 1 base; unmatched junction nucleotides: 6. The CDR3 runs 16 residues. This CDR3 reads CASSPTGAENTGELFF. The CDR3, as DNA: TGCGCCAGCAGCCCGACAGGGGCCGAGAACACCGGGGAGCTGTTTTTT.

The chain uses TRBV11-3 and TRBJ1-2; 9 nucleotides align to TRBD1. Germline CDR1 and CDR2: SGHNT and YENEEA. V gave up 5 bases and J gave up 1 base; unmatched junction bases: 8. The CDR3 extends over 16 amino acids. The CDR3 reads CASSPWTGAGNYGYTF. The CDR3 bases are TGTGCCAGCAGCCCCTGGACAGGGGCCGGTAACTATGGCTACACCTTC.

The chain uses TRBV29-1 and TRBJ2-7; 7 nucleotides match TRBD2. Looked up from germline, CDR1 is SQVTM and CDR2 is ANQGSEA. The CDR3 loop spans 14 amino acids. V lost 7 bases to trimming and J lost 1 base; unmatched junction nucleotides: 10. CDR3 sequence reads: CSGEGRRASYEQYF. CDR3 coding DNA: TGCAGCGGGGAGGGGCGTCGGGCTTCCTACGAGCAGTACTTC.

This clone appeared many times. This chain links TRBV6-8 with TRBJ1-2, with 7 bases matching TRBD1. V lost 1 base and J lost 4; bases outside the gene matches: 6. Germline V CDR1 and CDR2: MNHGY, SAAAGT. This CDR3 contains 15 residues. CDR3 DNA sequence: TGTGCCAGCAGTTACTTACAGACAGGGAGCTATGGCTACACCTTC. Translation gives CASSYLQTGSYGYTF.

This clone was counted only a few times. The chain employs TRBV29-1 and TRBJ2-1; 8 positions match TRBD1. The CDR3 totals 12 residues. V was clipped by 6 bases and J by 7 bases; unmatched bases: 5. Germline V gene lookup returns CDR1 SQVTM and CDR2 ANQGSEA. CDR3 bases: TGCAGCGTCGCCCGACAGGGGAATGAGCAGTTCTTC. Its translation: CSVARQGNEQFF.

V usage is TRBV9 and J usage is TRBJ1-3; D uncertain. In germline, CDR1 is SGDLS, CDR2 YYNGEE. With 6 bases removed from V and 10 bases from J, the gap between germline ends came to 20 bases. CDR3 length: 14 residues. CDR3 residues: CASTNPEDWGTIYF. CDR3 in DNA: TGTGCCAGCACCAATCCAGAGGATTGGGGTACCATATATTTT.

This clone has just a few counts. The chain joins TRBV6-8 to TRBJ2-7; 11 nucleotides match TRBD2. With V trimmed by 2 bases and J by 1 base, 19 bases remained unmatched. This CDR3 region has 21 residues. CDR1 and CDR2 from the germline V gene are MNHGY and SAAAGT. The CDR3 nucleotides are TGTGCCAGCAGTTACATGGTCCAACTAGCGGGAGTTTCTATCTTATCCTACGAGCAGTACTTC. It encodes CASSYMVQLAGVSILSYEQYF.

The chain recombines TRBV11-3 with TRBJ2-5; maybe TRBD2 (5 bases). The V gene lost 4 bases and the J gene lost 7 bases, with 16 bases spanning the gap. The CDR3 is 14 residues long. CDR1 SGHNT and CDR2 YENEEA come from the germline V gene. The CDR3 is CASSSTALGGTQYF. CDR3 coding DNA: TGTGCCAGCAGCTCAACAGCCCTAGGAGGGACCCAGTACTTC.

The V call is TRBV14, the J call TRBJ2-6; no firm D call. The CDR3 runs to 15 residues. Trimming pared 3 bases from V and 0 bases from J, leaving 6 bases between. The germline V gene has CDR1 SGHDN and CDR2 FVKESK. The CDR3 coding sequence is TGTGCCAGCAGCCAGGGGTCCTCTGGGGCCAACGTCCTGACTTTC. This translates into CASSQGSSGANVLTF.

This sequence joins TRBV5-1 and TRBJ1-1; 8 bases fit TRBD1. This CDR3 is 14 amino acids long. The ends lost 3 bases at V and 1 base at J; junction bases unmatched: 2. From germline, CDR1 is SGHRS and CDR2 YFSETQ. CDR3 nucleotides: TGCGCCAGCAGCTCTGGGACAGGGAACACTGAAGCTTTCTTT. Translation gives CASSSGTGNTEAFF.

This clone occurred a few times. The chain combines TRBV9 with TRBJ2-3; weak D call: TRBD1 (5 bases). The CDR3 runs 13 residues. The V and J ends lost 4 bases and 6 bases respectively, with 12 bases between them. Germline CDR1 SGDLS, CDR2 YYNGEE. The CDR3 sequence: CASSLPGSDTQYF. For the CDR3, the DNA is TGTGCCAGCAGCTTACCAGGGTCGGATACGCAGTATTTT.

The chain uses TRBV18 and TRBJ2-5, with a tentative D call TRBD2 (6 bases). Trimming cost V 2 bases and J 5 bases, with 6 bases left between them. This CDR3 spans 12 amino acids. CDR1 is KGHSH, CDR2 LQKENI, per germline. The CDR3 spells CASSPGGETQYF. The DNA for the CDR3 is TGTGCCAGCTCACCAGGGGGGGAGACCCAGTACTTC.

The V and J genes are TRBV15 and TRBJ2-3, with 7 bases fitting TRBD1. Germline CDR1 is LNHNV and CDR2 is YYDKDF (reference sequence). This CDR3 contains 16 residues. Losses at the gene ends were 3 bases for V and 2 bases for J; bases not matched to a gene: 8. CDR3 bases: TGTGCCACCAGCAGCCTGACAGGGCCCATCACAGATACGCAGTATTTT. It encodes CATSSLTGPITDTQYF.

The gene calls are TRBV11-3 and TRBJ2-6; no firm D call. Germline lookup yields CDR1 SGHNT and CDR2 YENEEA. The CDR3 sequence is 14 residues long. V lost 2 bases, J lost 4 bases, and 6 bases lay in between. The CDR3 DNA is TGTGCCAGCAGCTTACTCACGGGGGCCAACGTCCTGACTTTC. The encoded protein is CASSLLTGANVLTF.

This clone was found a few times. CDR3 amino acids: CASSLIRDSYGYTF. CDR3 coding DNA: TGTGCCAGCAGCTTAATCCGGGACAGCTATGGCTACACCTTC. The rearrangement joins TRBV6-8 to TRBJ1-2; 7 bases fit TRBD1. The CDR3 extends over 14 amino acids. The germline V gene has CDR1 MNHGY and CDR2 SAAAGT. Losses at the gene ends were 6 bases for V and 4 bases for J; bases not matched to a gene: 8.

This clone was detected a few times. The rearrangement uses TRBV28 and TRBJ2-7, with D tentatively TRBD1 (5 bases). The V gene's germline CDR1 is MDHEN and CDR2 SYDVKM. CDR3 length: 13 amino acids. Trimming shortened V by 3 bases and J by 2 bases, and 8 bases separated the two germline ends. The CDR3 sequence is CASSLAGPYEQYF. Written as DNA, the CDR3 is TGTGCCAGCAGTTTGGCAGGGCCCTACGAGCAGTACTTC.

This clone has a handful of counts. J is TRBJ2-1 and V is TRBV28; 12 positions match TRBD2. Germline CDR1 is MDHEN and CDR2 is SYDVKM. The CDR3 spans 15 residues. V shed 6 bases and J 8 bases; nucleotides not matched to a gene: 8. The CDR3 coding sequence is TGTGCCAGCAGCCTACTAGCGGGAGGAGAGGATGAGCAGTTCTTC. It encodes CASSLLAGGEDEQFF.

This clone has more than one count but fewer than ten. The J gene is TRBJ2-6, the V gene TRBV4-1, with D hard to call. The V gene lost 5 bases and the J gene lost 0 bases, with 8 bases spanning the gap. The CDR3 is 15 amino acids. The germline gives CDR1 MGHRA, CDR2 YSYEKL. This CDR3 reads CASSLVSSGANVLTF. For the CDR3, the DNA is TGCGCCAGCAGCTTGGTTAGCTCTGGGGCCAACGTCCTGACTTTC.

A note on this clone: A read error may produce the germline difference seen at one junction end. This chain links TRBV5-1 with TRBJ2-2; D is uncertain. The germline V gene encodes CDR1 SGHRS and CDR2 YFSETQ. The CDR3 loop spans 15 amino acids. Here the CDR3 DNA reads TGCGCCAGCAGCCCCCCGATGTCGAACATCGGGGAGCTGTTTTTT. Translated: CASSPPMSNIGELFF.

In this sample, this clone turned up a few times. This chain uses TRBV11-3 with TRBJ2-3, with D perhaps TRBD1 (6 bases). V was cut by 5 bases and J by 0 bases, with 15 bases left in between. CDR1 and CDR2 from the germline V gene are SGHNT and YENEEA. The CDR3 is 16 residues long. The DNA for the CDR3 is TGTGCCAGCAGCCCAGGGGTAGCCCCTAGCACAGATACGCAGTATTTT. Its protein is CASSPGVAPSTDTQYF.

This CDR3 is CASSFTSWGDTQYF. In DNA, the CDR3 is TGTGCCAGCAGCTTTACGAGTTGGGGAGATACGCAGTATTTT. The chain joins TRBV11-3 to TRBJ2-3, with no clear D. The V gene's germline CDR1 is SGHNT and CDR2 YENEEA. V lost 3 bases to trimming and J lost 5 bases, with 12 bases between them. The CDR3 covers 14 residues.

The V call is TRBV6-8, the J call TRBJ2-2; a possible D gene is TRBD2 (6 bases). Germline lookup yields CDR1 MNHGY and CDR2 SAAAGT. Trimming took 7 bases from V and 4 from J, leaving 19 bases between them. CDR3 length equals 16 residues. The CDR3 DNA is TGTGCCAGCACCGATGCGGGATACGGGGGCACCGGGGAGCTGTTTTTT. It codes for CASTDAGYGGTGELFF.

J is TRBJ1-4 and V is TRBV5-1; D not resolved. This CDR3 region has 14 residues. Germline V gene sequence: CDR1 SGHRS, CDR2 YFSETQ. Between the trimmed V and J ends, which lost 3 bases and 8 bases, there was a span of 14 bases. In DNA form, the CDR3 reads TGCGCCAGCAGCTCCGCCGGGGAAGAGGAAAAACTGTTTTTT. Protein: CASSSAGEEEKLFF.

V gene TRBV6-8 combines with J gene TRBJ2-1, with TRBD2 matching 12 bases. Unmatched junction bases numbered 5, after V lost 6 bases and J lost 2 bases. In germline, CDR1 is MNHGY, CDR2 SAAAGT. This CDR3 comprises 16 residues. The CDR3 loop is CASRHLAGGTYNEQFF. DNA for the CDR3: TGTGCCAGCAGGCATCTAGCGGGAGGGACCTACAATGAGCAGTTCTTC.

This clone was counted a few times. V is TRBV5-1 and J is TRBJ2-7; 7 bases line up with TRBD1. Germline V gives CDR1 SGHRS, CDR2 YFSETQ. The CDR3 runs to 15 residues. Losses at the gene ends were 3 bases for V and 5 bases for J; bases not matched to a gene: 11. DNA of the CDR3: TGCGCCAGCAGCTCAGGGGGATTAGGGTTCGACGAGCAGTACTTC. As protein: CASSSGGLGFDEQYF.

The chain employs TRBV14 and TRBJ1-2; 7 bases line up with TRBD1. The germline V gene has CDR1 SGHDN and CDR2 FVKESK. This CDR3 contains 13 residues. V lost 3 bases and J lost 2; bases outside the gene matches: 0. The CDR3, as DNA: TGTGCCAGCAGCCAGGGACAGAACTATGGCTACACCTTC. This encodes CASSQGQNYGYTF.

In its sample, this clone ranks as medium-sized (0.01 to 0.1%). The CDR3 sequence: CASREDRACAYEQYF. As DNA, the CDR3 is TGTGCCAGCAGGGAGGACAGGGCTTGCGCCTACGAGCAGTACTTC. This chain uses TRBV6-8 with TRBJ2-7; 8 nucleotides agree with TRBD1. Trimming took 6 bases from V and 2 from J; bases not matched to a gene: 9. This CDR3 comprises 15 residues. Germline CDR1 and CDR2: MNHGY and SAAAGT.

The CDR3 here is CASSMWQPEADTQYF. CDR3 in DNA: TGTGCCAGTAGTATGTGGCAGCCGGAGGCAGATACGCAGTATTTT. The genes are TRBV19 and TRBJ2-3; possible D gene TRBD2, 5 bases. Germline loops: CDR1 LNHDA, CDR2 SQIVND (reference sequence). CDR3 length equals 15 residues. V gave up 3 bases and J gave up 4 bases, with 14 bases separating them.

This clone has more than one count but fewer than ten. The chain carries TRBV9 and TRBJ2-2; 9 bases match TRBD1. Trimming took 1 base from V and 4 from J; bases not matched to a gene: 11. Per the germline V gene, CDR1 is SGDLS and CDR2 is YYNGEE. This CDR3 has 18 amino acids. The CDR3 coding sequence is TGTGCCAGCAGCGTACCCCACAGGGGGCAAGTGGGCACCGGGGAGCTGTTTTTT. Translated, it gives CASSVPHRGQVGTGELFF.